This passage covers 9 T cell receptor beta chains from one sample sequenced in a study of CD8 T cells in ankylosing spondylitis. TCRdb re-called the 5' RACE reads with MiXCR, one entry per CDR3 protein. The table records 150,000 to 200,000 distinct CDR3 sequences, 15% to 20% of them present only once. The sample taken for sequencing was blood, either unsorted or a sorted T cell fraction (not recorded which). The receptors here all came from a male donor between 10 and 30 years old with ankylosing spondylitis or in good health (not recorded which).

At least ten counts were recorded for this clonotype. The V gene is TRBV7-2, the J gene TRBJ2-3; 9 nucleotides agree with TRBD2. J was trimmed by 2 bases and V by 5 bases; bases with no gene match: 11. The germline CDR1 and CDR2 sequences are SGHTA and FQGNSA. The CDR3 has 17 amino acids. This CDR3 is CASSHSGASGTTDTQYF. CDR3 in DNA: TGTGCCAGCAGCCATAGTGGGGCTAGCGGGACCACAGATACGCAGTATTTT.

This clonotype occurred a few times. This chain joins TRBV29-1 and TRBJ2-1; no clear D gene. CDR3 length: 10 amino acids. V lost 1 base and J lost 10, with 5 bases in between. Germline assignment: CDR1 SQVTM and CDR2 ANQGSEA. The CDR3 spells CSVEVGEQFF. CDR3 in DNA: TGCAGCGTTGAAGTCGGAGAGCAGTTCTTC.

This clonotype has a count of ten or more. The chain recombines TRBV7-2 with TRBJ2-3; TRBD2 agrees at 10 bases. With V trimmed by 5 bases and J by 5 bases, 7 bases remained unmatched. Germline V gene sequence: CDR1 SGHTA, CDR2 FQGNSA. The CDR3 spans 15 residues. The CDR3 sequence is CASSPRSSGRDTQYF. CDR3 nucleotide sequence: TGTGCCAGCAGCCCCCGTTCTAGCGGGAGAGATACGCAGTATTTT.

The chain is built from TRBV20-1 and TRBJ1-2; 7 bases agree with TRBD1. The ends lost 5 bases at V and 3 bases at J; junction bases unmatched: 6. CDR1 and CDR2 (germline): DFQATT, SNEGSKA (reference sequence). The CDR3 loop spans 13 amino acids. Here the CDR3 DNA reads TGCAGTGCTGGGCCCGACAGGGACTATGGCTACACCTTC. Amino acids: CSAGPDRDYGYTF.

The chain has TRBV6-6 and TRBJ1-2, with D perhaps matching TRBD1 (6 bases). V gave up 7 bases and J gave up 3 bases, with 15 bases separating them. The CDR3 covers 14 residues. Germline V gene sequence: CDR1 MNHNY, CDR2 SVGAGI (reference sequence). The CDR3 sequence: CASNPRGKDYGYTF. CDR3 coding DNA: TGTGCCAGCAACCCGAGGGGGAAGGACTATGGCTACACCTTC.

This clonotype was seen ten or more times. The chain employs TRBV6-2 or TRBV6-3 and TRBJ2-3; 12 positions agree with TRBD2. This CDR3 has 15 residues. Germline V lookup: CDR1 MNHEY, CDR2 SVGEGT. V gave up 5 bases and J gave up 4 bases; unmatched junction bases: 4. The CDR3 DNA is TGTGCCAGCAGTAGGACTAGCGGGATGGCAGATACGCAGTATTTT. Translated: CASSRTSGMADTQYF.

The table lists this clonotype with a few counts. This sequence joins TRBV27 and TRBJ2-7; tentative D call: TRBD1 (6 bases). Trimming took 5 bases from V and 1 from J, leaving 12 bases between them. The germline gives CDR1 MNHEY, CDR2 SMNVEV (reference sequence). This CDR3 spans 14 amino acids. The CDR3 reads CASSPTGYSYEQYV. Written as DNA, the CDR3 is TGTGCCAGCAGTCCGACAGGTTATTCCTACGAGCAGTACGTC.

Many counts were recorded for this clonotype. V is TRBV15 and J is TRBJ2-1; D is unresolved. The germline V gene encodes CDR1 LNHNV and CDR2 YYDKDF (reference sequence). V lost 5 bases to trimming and J lost 0 bases, with 8 bases between them. The CDR3 length is 14 residues. CDR3 amino acids: CATSGGSSYNEQFF. CDR3 in DNA: TGTGCCACCAGCGGCGGTAGCTCCTACAATGAGCAGTTCTTC.

This clonotype came up many times. This rearrangement joins TRBV20-1 to TRBJ2-3; possibly TRBD1 for D (6 bases). Germline V gene lookup returns CDR1 DFQATT and CDR2 SNEGSKA (reference sequence). V was pared by 2 bases and J by 4 bases, with 7 bases between. The length of the CDR3 is 12 residues. The CDR3 here is CSARQGPDTQYF. As DNA, the CDR3 is TGCAGTGCTAGACAGGGGCCAGATACGCAGTATTTT.